The next 32 T cell receptor beta chains were all read from a single sample in a study of graft-versus-host responses after intestinal transplantation. These receptors lack a known antigen. Libraries were prepared by immunoSEQ multiplex PCR; TCRdb keeps only in-frame clonotypes and omits some of them. This sample yields about 39,000 clones, of which over 90% are seen a single time; around a fifth belongs to the top ten. Source: unstimulated CD8+ T cells sorted from spleen or lymph node cells, taken before transplant. Source of these receptors: a human donor who was the organ donor for an intestinal transplant.

The chain links TRBV7-6 to TRBJ2-2, with a weak D call TRBD1 (5 bases). V was clipped by 1 base and J by 6 bases, with 6 bases between them. Germline CDR1 SGHVS, CDR2 FNYEAQ. The CDR3 loop spans 13 amino acids. The chain's CDR3 is CASSLGGAGELFF. The CDR3, as DNA: TGTGCCAGCAGCTTAGGGGGCGCCGGGGAGCTGTTTTTT.

The chain has TRBV9 and TRBJ1-2; 9 nucleotides agree with TRBD1. CDR3 length: 14 amino acids. Germline CDR1 reads SGDLS; CDR2 reads YYNGEE. Losses at the gene ends were 3 bases for V and 4 bases for J; bases not matched to a gene: 4. The CDR3 sequence: CASSGDREGYGYTF. CDR3 DNA sequence: TGTGCCAGCAGCGGGGACAGGGAGGGCTATGGCTACACCTTC.

The J gene is TRBJ2-3, the V gene TRBV4-1, with 8 positions matching TRBD2. Unmatched junction bases numbered 6, after V lost 2 bases and J lost 5 bases. The length of the CDR3 is 15 residues. Germline CDR1 reads MGHRA; CDR2 reads YSYEKL. DNA of the CDR3: TGCGCCAGCAGCCAATTCGGGAGGGCCGGAGATACGCAGTATTTT. Translating it yields CASSQFGRAGDTQYF.

The rearrangement joins TRBV19 to TRBJ2-3; D gene unclear. The V gene lost 6 bases and the J gene lost 2 bases, with 15 bases spanning the gap. Looked up from germline, CDR1 is LNHDA and CDR2 is SQIVND (reference sequence). This CDR3 contains 15 residues. DNA for the CDR3: TGTGCCAGTAGGCCGTCAGCTTTAGACACAGATACGCAGTATTTT. Translation: CASRPSALDTDTQYF.

The chain combines TRBV7-9 with TRBJ1-2; D call uncertain. Looked up from germline, CDR1 is SEHNR and CDR2 is FQNEAQ (reference sequence). This CDR3 contains 13 residues. The V and J ends lost 6 bases and 3 bases respectively, with 11 bases between them. The CDR3 DNA sequence: TGTGCCAGCAGTACCCCCCGGGACTATGGCTACACCTTC. Its translation is CASSTPRDYGYTF. Full variable domain (missing parts from reference TRBV7-9 and TRBJ1-2): DTGVSQNPRHKITKRGQNVTFRCDPISEHNRLYWYRQTLGQGPEFLTYFQNEAQLEKSRLLSDRFSAERPKGSFSTLEIQRTEQGDSAMYLCASSTPRDYGYTFGSGTRLTVV.

In this sample, this clone is large (0.1 to 1%). The J gene is TRBJ2-7, the V gene TRBV28, with D tentatively TRBD1 or TRBD2 (5 bases each). The V gene lost 3 bases and the J gene lost 3 bases, with 9 bases spanning the gap. The germline V gene encodes CDR1 MDHEN and CDR2 SYDVKM. The CDR3 has 13 amino acids. Here the CDR3 reads CASSLGVGYEQYF. The CDR3 DNA follows: TGTGCCAGCAGTTTGGGGGTGGGCTACGAGCAGTACTTC.

The CDR3 coding sequence is TGTGCCAGCAGCACCGGGACTAGTCTGGCCTACGAGCAGTACTTC. Amino acids: CASSTGTSLAYEQYF. V is TRBV5-7 and J is TRBJ2-7; 8 bases align to TRBD2. TRBV5-7 is an ORF for which the function is uncertain. CDR3 length equals 15 residues. J lost 2 bases, V lost 4 bases, and 8 bases had no gene match.

The chain carries TRBV6-4 and TRBJ2-3, with TRBD2 matching 7 bases. V was pared by 0 bases and J by 2 bases, with 2 bases of the junction left unmatched. The CDR3 has 15 residues. The germline V gene has CDR1 MRHNA and CDR2 SNTAGT. CDR3 sequence reads: CASSDSGGNTDTQYF. The DNA of the CDR3 is TGTGCCAGCAGTGACTCGGGGGGGAACACAGATACGCAGTATTTT.

This chain uses TRBV28 with TRBJ2-3, with TRBD1 identical over 8 bases. CDR1 MDHEN and CDR2 SYDVKM come from the germline V gene. This CDR3 contains 15 residues. V dropped 3 bases and J dropped 2; count of bases not matched to a gene: 4. The CDR3 DNA is TGTGCCAGCAGTTTCGCGGACAGGGCCACAGATACGCAGTATTTT. Translated: CASSFADRATDTQYF.

The chain uses TRBV28 and TRBJ2-7, with D possibly TRBD1 on 6 matching bases. The germline V and J ends were trimmed by 5 bases and 2 bases, with 13 bases remaining between them. The length of the CDR3 is 14 residues. CDR1 and CDR2 (germline): MDHEN, SYDVKM. The CDR3 protein is CASSPRGTAYEQYF. CDR3 sequence (DNA): TGTGCCAGCAGTCCAAGGGGGACGGCCTACGAGCAGTACTTC. Full variable domain (outside the CDR3, taken from reference TRBV28 and TRBJ2-7): DVKVTQSSRYLVKRTGEKVFLECVQDMDHENMFWYRQDPGLGLRLIYFSYDVKMKEKGDIPEGYSVSREKKERFSLILESASTNQTSMYLCASSPRGTAYEQYFGPGTRLTVT.

This clone has just a few counts. This chain uses TRBV29-1 with TRBJ1-2; TRBD1 is a possible D gene (6 bases). V was trimmed by 4 bases and J by 5 bases, leaving 14 bases between them. This CDR3 spans 13 amino acids. From germline, CDR1 is SQVTM and CDR2 ANQGSEA. CDR3 nucleotide sequence: TGCAGCGTTGTTGGGGGGCCTTCATATGGCTACACCTTC. It yields the protein CSVVGGPSYGYTF.

The rearrangement uses TRBV4-1 and TRBJ2-5; D may be TRBD2 (5 bases). The J call may not be correct, given that the DNA end is closer to TRBJ2-7. Germline V lookup: CDR1 MGHRA, CDR2 YSYEKL. This CDR3 is built from 14 residues. CDR3 sequence reads: CASSQGGLGDEQYF. The CDR3 DNA reads as TGCGCCAGCAGCCAAGGCGGGCTTGGGGACGAGCAGTACTTC.

This clone has a single count. J is TRBJ1-6 and V is TRBV5-1; the match to TRBD1 covers 8 bases. This CDR3 is 15 amino acids long. Germline loops: CDR1 SGHRS, CDR2 YFSETQ. Losses at the gene ends were 1 base for V and 10 bases for J; bases not matched to a gene: 7. Here the CDR3 DNA reads TGCGCCAGCAGCTTGTTCGGGACAGGTCGGTCACCCCTCCACTTT. This gives the protein CASSLFGTGRSPLHF.

V gene TRBV5-4 combines with J gene TRBJ2-7, with a possible D match to TRBD2 (6 bases). Germline V lookup: CDR1 SGHNT, CDR2 YYREEE (reference sequence). The CDR3 runs 14 residues. Trimming pared 2 bases from V and 2 bases from J, leaving 11 bases between. CDR3 coding DNA: TGTGCCAGCAGCTTAACGGGAGAGGCCTACGAGCAGTACTTC. The encoded protein is CASSLTGEAYEQYF. Full variable domain (rest looked up from reference TRBV5-4 and TRBJ2-7): ETGVTQSPTHLIKTRGQQVTLRCSSQSGHNTVSWYQQALGQGPQFIFQYYREEENGRGNFPPRFSGLQFPNYSSELNVNALELDDSALYLCASSLTGEAYEQYFGPGTRLTVT.

J is TRBJ2-5 and V is TRBV28, with TRBD2 matching 7 bases. The DNA end favors TRBJ2-7, so the J call may be wrong. The CDR3 has 17 amino acids. The germline CDR1 and CDR2 sequences are MDHEN and SYDVKM. CDR3 loop: CASSPTPTSRQTYEQYF. The DNA for the CDR3 is TGTGCCAGCAGTCCTACACCGACTAGCAGACAAACCTACGAGCAGTACTTC.

J is TRBJ2-1 and V is TRBV4-1; D remains ambiguous. Germline V gene data show CDR1 as MGHRA and CDR2 as YSYEKL. The CDR3 is 16 amino acids. V shed 2 bases and J shed 5 bases, with 16 bases lying between them. CDR3 sequence reads: CASSQIWVIWDNEQFF. CDR3 sequence (DNA): TGCGCCAGCAGCCAAATATGGGTCATATGGGACAATGAGCAGTTCTTC.

The V gene is TRBV6-4, the J gene TRBJ2-6; tentatively, D is TRBD2 (5 bases). The CDR3 has 13 amino acids. Per the germline V gene, CDR1 is MRHNA and CDR2 is SNTAGT. The V end lost 0 bases, the J end lost 10 bases, and 7 bases lay between the germline ends. This CDR3 is CASSDSGGNVLTF. In nucleotides, the CDR3 is TGTGCCAGCAGTGACTCGGGCGGGAACGTCCTGACTTTC.

The chain carries TRBV28 and TRBJ2-3; 9 bases are shared with TRBD1. Germline V gives CDR1 MDHEN, CDR2 SYDVKM. CDR3 length equals 17 residues. The trim removed 4 bases at V and 6 bases at J, leaving 14 bases unmatched. The CDR3 here is CASSSTTGTGPFDTQYF. The CDR3 nucleotides read TGTGCCAGCAGTTCCACCACCGGGACAGGGCCCTTCGATACGCAGTATTTT.

This clone has a handful of counts. This chain joins TRBV6-1 and TRBJ2-7; D unclear. V lost 4 bases and J lost 2, with 3 bases in between. Germline V gives CDR1 MNHNS, CDR2 SASEGT. The CDR3 runs to 11 residues. In DNA, the CDR3 is TGTGCCAGCAGTGGGGCCTACGAGCAGTACTTC. Translation: CASSGAYEQYF.

V is TRBV28 and J is TRBJ2-1; 7 bases agree with TRBD2. This CDR3 region has 17 residues. The junction had 24 bases not matched to a gene; V was cut back by 5 bases and J by 14 bases. Looked up from germline, CDR1 is MDHEN and CDR2 is SYDVKM. The CDR3 reads CASSTSNEGSGKKREFF. The CDR3 coding sequence is TGTGCCAGCAGTACTTCTAATGAGGGCAGCGGGAAAAAGAGGGAGTTCTTC. The whole variable domain, filled in from reference TRBV28 and TRBJ2-1, reads DVKVTQSSRYLVKRTGEKVFLECVQDMDHENMFWYRQDPGLGLRLIYFSYDVKMKEKGDIPEGYSVSREKKERFSLILESASTNQTSMYLCASSTSNEGSGKKREFFGPGTRLTVL.

The CDR3 reads CASSQDGETDTEAFF. In DNA, the CDR3 is TGCGCCAGCAGCCAAGATGGAGAGACGGACACTGAAGCTTTCTTT. The chain links TRBV4-3 to TRBJ1-1; D unresolved. The V end lost 0 bases, the J end lost 3 bases, and 11 bases lay between the germline ends. CDR3 length: 15 residues. The germline V gene has CDR1 LGHNA and CDR2 YSLEER.

The rearrangement joins TRBV28 to TRBJ2-7, with D unresolved. Per the germline V gene, CDR1 is MDHEN and CDR2 is SYDVKM. The CDR3 runs to 13 residues. Trimming pared 3 bases from V and 3 bases from J, leaving 9 bases between. The CDR3: CASSFSSYYEQYF. The CDR3 DNA is TGTGCCAGCAGTTTTTCGTCGTACTACGAGCAGTACTTC.

The chain combines TRBV25-1 with TRBJ2-6; no clear D gene. The CDR3 length is 17 residues. V lost 6 bases and J lost 0, with 15 bases in between. The germline CDR1 and CDR2 sequences are MGHDK and SYGVNS. The CDR3 DNA sequence: TGTGCCAGCAGCGCCGTTTTGGTGAACTCTGGGGCCAACGTCCTGACTTTC. As protein: CASSAVLVNSGANVLTF. Drawing the rest from reference TRBV25-1 and TRBJ2-6, the complete variable domain is EADIYQTPRYLVIGTGKKITLECSQTMGHDKMYWYQQDPGMELHLIHYSYGVNSTEKGDLSSESTVSRIRTEHFPLTLESARPSHTSQYLCASSAVLVNSGANVLTFGAGSRLTVL.

The J gene is TRBJ2-7, the V gene TRBV6-1; D gene uncertain. The CDR3 has 13 residues. Trimming stripped 5 bases from V and 3 bases from J, with 11 bases between. The germline V gene has CDR1 MNHNS and CDR2 SASEGT. The CDR3 spells CASSYGRRYEQYF. CDR3 in DNA: TGTGCCAGCAGTTATGGCAGGCGCTACGAGCAGTACTTC.

The rearrangement uses TRBV4-1 and TRBJ1-6, with 7 bases lining up with TRBD1. The V gene's germline CDR1 is MGHRA and CDR2 YSYEKL. This CDR3 is built from 14 residues. With V trimmed by 2 bases and J by 9 bases, 4 bases remained unmatched. CDR3 residues: CASSQSRGGSPLHF. CDR3 bases: TGCGCCAGCAGCCAATCCAGGGGGGGTTCACCCCTCCACTTT.

The genes are TRBV6-5 and TRBJ2-1; 7 nucleotides line up with TRBD2. V shed 4 bases, J shed 8 bases, and the junction held 14 bases outside the gene matches. Germline assignment: CDR1 MNHEY and CDR2 SVGAGI. This CDR3 has 16 residues. The CDR3 DNA follows: TGTGCCAGCAGTTCAGAACCTAGCGGAATCCCGCATGAGCAGTTCTTC. Translation: CASSSEPSGIPHEQFF.

The chain employs TRBV27 and TRBJ2-1, with 11 bases matching TRBD2. CDR1 is MNHEY and CDR2 is SMNVEV in the germline V gene (reference sequence). The CDR3 spans 15 residues. V trimming: 5 bases; J trimming: 4 bases; junction bases outside the gene matches: 4. CDR3 residues: CASSTGLAVYNEQFF. CDR3 bases: TGTGCCAGCAGTACGGGACTAGCGGTTTACAATGAGCAGTTCTTC.

The chain carries TRBV9 and TRBJ2-2; D could derive from TRBD1 or TRBD2 (7 bases each). This CDR3 spans 17 amino acids. The ends were cut back, 4 bases at V and 3 bases at J, with 19 bases in the middle. Germline assignment: CDR1 SGDLS and CDR2 YYNGEE. CDR3 DNA: TGTGCCAGCAGCCCGACGCCCAGGGGGGGGCACACCGGGGAGCTGTTTTTT. It specifies CASSPTPRGGHTGELFF.

This sequence joins TRBV10-3 and TRBJ2-7, with 13 bases fitting TRBD2. V gave up 6 bases and J gave up 4 bases; unmatched junction bases: 18. Germline loops: CDR1 ENHRY, CDR2 SYGVKD. The CDR3 sequence is 19 residues long. CDR3 coding DNA: TGTGCCATCAGCGCCCCTCATCCGACTAGCGGGAGGAACGTATACGAGCAGTACTTC. This sequence encodes CAISAPHPTSGRNVYEQYF.

The chain uses TRBV30 and TRBJ1-5; 11 nucleotides match TRBD1. The CDR3 sequence is 15 residues long. Per the germline V gene, CDR1 is GTSNPN and CDR2 is SVGIG (reference sequence). V shed 0 bases and J 6 bases; nucleotides not matched to a gene: 4. CDR3 loop: CAWSVGTGGVQPQHF. For the CDR3, the DNA is TGTGCCTGGAGTGTAGGGACAGGGGGGGTTCAGCCCCAGCATTTT. The full variable domain, with the rest looked up from reference TRBV30 and TRBJ1-5, is SQTIHQWPATLVQPVGSPLSLECTVEGTSNPNLYWYRQAAGRGLQLLFYSVGIGQISSEVPQNLSASRPQDRQFILSSKKLLLSDSGFYLCAWSVGTGGVQPQHFGDGTRLSIL.

The rearrangement links TRBV19 to TRBJ2-7, with D possibly TRBD2 on 5 matching bases. Germline CDR1 is LNHDA and CDR2 is SQIVND (reference sequence). CDR3 length: 16 amino acids. Trimming stripped 5 bases from V and 0 bases from J, with 17 bases between. The CDR3 DNA is TGTGCCAGTAGTCAACGTAGCGAGTTACCCTCCTACGAGCAGTACTTC. Amino acid sequence: CASSQRSELPSYEQYF.

CDR3 residues: CASSLRDSFQPQHF. The CDR3 nucleotides are TGTGCCAGCAGTTTACGAGACAGCTTTCAGCCCCAGCATTTT. The V gene is TRBV28, the J gene TRBJ1-5; the D gene is possibly TRBD1 (5 bases). The ends were cut back, 2 bases at V and 6 bases at J, with 11 bases in the middle. Germline V lookup: CDR1 MDHEN, CDR2 SYDVKM. This CDR3 region has 14 residues.